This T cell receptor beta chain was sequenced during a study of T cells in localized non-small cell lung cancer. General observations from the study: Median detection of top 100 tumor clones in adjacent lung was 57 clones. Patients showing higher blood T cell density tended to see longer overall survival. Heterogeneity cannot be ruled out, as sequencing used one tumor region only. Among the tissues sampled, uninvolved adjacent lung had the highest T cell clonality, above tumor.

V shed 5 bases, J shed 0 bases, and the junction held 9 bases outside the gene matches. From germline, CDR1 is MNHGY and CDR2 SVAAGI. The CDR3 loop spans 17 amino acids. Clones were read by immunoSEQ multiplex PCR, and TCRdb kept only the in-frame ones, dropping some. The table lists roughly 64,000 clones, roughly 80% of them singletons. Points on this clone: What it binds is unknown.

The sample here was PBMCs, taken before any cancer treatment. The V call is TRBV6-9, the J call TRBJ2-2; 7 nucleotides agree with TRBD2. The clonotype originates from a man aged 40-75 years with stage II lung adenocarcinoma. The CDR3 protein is CASSPPWGGANTGELFF. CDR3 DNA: TGTGCCAGCAGTCCCCCTTGGGGGGGAGCGAACACCGGGGAGCTGTTTTTT.